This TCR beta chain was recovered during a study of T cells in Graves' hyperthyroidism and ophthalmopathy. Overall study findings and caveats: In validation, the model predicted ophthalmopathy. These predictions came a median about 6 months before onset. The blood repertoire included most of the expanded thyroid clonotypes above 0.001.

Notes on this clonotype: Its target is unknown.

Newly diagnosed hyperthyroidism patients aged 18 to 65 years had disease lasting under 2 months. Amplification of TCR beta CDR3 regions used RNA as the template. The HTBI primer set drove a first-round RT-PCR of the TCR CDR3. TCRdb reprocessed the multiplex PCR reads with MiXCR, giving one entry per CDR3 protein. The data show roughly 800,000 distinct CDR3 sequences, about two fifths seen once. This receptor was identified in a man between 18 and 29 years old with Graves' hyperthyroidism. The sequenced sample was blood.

The CDR3 here is CAISDLSGPKETQYF. Written as DNA, the CDR3 is TGTGCCATCAGTGACCTTAGCGGCCCGAAAGAGACCCAGTACTTC. The rearrangement joins TRBV10-3 to TRBJ2-5, with TRBD2 as a possible D gene (6 bases). V was cut by 3 bases and J by 3 bases, with 14 bases left in between. Germline V gene lookup returns CDR1 ENHRY and CDR2 SYGVKD. The CDR3 spans 15 residues.